Below are 31 T cell receptor beta chains sequenced from a single sample in a study of cytomegalovirus exposure and HLA in healthy donors. Primers for the PCR totalled 60 Vbeta and 13 Jbeta. Here immunoSEQ multiplex PCR was the method, and the copy in TCRdb shows in-frame clones only, minus some. In total, the table holds 190,000 or so clones. Material for sequencing was PBMCs. The receptors derive from a boy between 10 and 17 years old in good health and CMV-seronegative.

The gene calls are TRBV2 and TRBJ1-2; D is possibly TRBD1 (6 bases). Trimming took 6 bases from V and 3 from J, leaving 11 bases between them. Germline V CDR1 and CDR2: SNHLY, FYNNEI. The CDR3 runs 13 residues. Here the CDR3 reads CASRATGYYGYTF. CDR3 nucleotides: TGTGCCAGCAGAGCTACAGGGTACTATGGCTACACCTTC.

This chain uses TRBV4-1 with TRBJ1-2; D is possibly TRBD1 (5 bases). The germline V gene has CDR1 MGHRA and CDR2 YSYEKL. V shed 3 bases and J shed 0 bases, with 11 bases lying between them. The CDR3 has 15 amino acids. The CDR3 region is CASSHSQGSNYGYTF. Here the CDR3 DNA reads TGCGCCAGCAGCCATTCCCAGGGATCTAACTATGGCTACACCTTC.

This chain links TRBV7-3 with TRBJ2-2, with TRBD1 identical over 7 bases. This CDR3 has 14 amino acids. The germline V gene has CDR1 SGHTA and CDR2 FQGTGA. The V segment lost 4 bases and the J segment 7 bases; nucleotides outside the gene matches: 6. The CDR3 loop reads CASSSTGSNGELFF. For the CDR3, the DNA is TGTGCCAGCAGCTCGACAGGGAGTAACGGGGAGCTGTTTTTT. The full variable domain, rest sourced from reference TRBV7-3 and TRBJ2-2, is GAGVSQTPSNKVTEKGKYVELRCDPISGHTALYWYRQSLGQGPEFLIYFQGTGAADDSGLPNDRFFAVRPEGSVSTLKIQRTERGDSAVYLCASSSTGSNGELFFGEGSRLTVL.

The V and J genes are TRBV30 and TRBJ2-5; the D is unclear. TRBJ2-7 explains the end of the DNA better; the J call may be wrong. In germline, CDR1 is GTSNPN, CDR2 SVGIG (reference sequence). CDR3 length: 14 amino acids. CDR3 nucleotide sequence: TGTGCCTGGAGTAAAGGCGGCCCCTCCTACGAGCAGTACTTC. Protein: CAWSKGGPSYEQYF.

The chain links TRBV4-1 to TRBJ1-1; no clear D gene. Germline V gene data show CDR1 as MGHRA and CDR2 as YSYEKL. Trimming cost V 2 bases and J 4 bases, with 14 bases left between them. This CDR3 is 15 amino acids long. The CDR3 loop is CASSQNQPPGTEAFF. DNA for the CDR3: TGCGCCAGCAGCCAAAACCAACCCCCGGGCACTGAAGCTTTCTTT.

This chain uses TRBV28 with TRBJ2-7; 10 bases map to TRBD1. V trimming: 6 bases; J trimming: 4 bases; junction bases outside the gene matches: 6. Germline lookup yields CDR1 MDHEN and CDR2 SYDVKM. The CDR3 runs 14 residues. The CDR3 loop is CASSLDRGPYEQYF. DNA of the CDR3: TGTGCCAGCAGCCTAGACAGGGGGCCGTACGAGCAGTACTTC.

This sequence joins TRBV6-5 and TRBJ2-7; 7 bases fit TRBD2. Germline V lookup: CDR1 MNHEY, CDR2 SVGAGI. This CDR3 is built from 15 residues. Germline trimming cut 6 bases from V and 3 bases from J; bases unmatched to any gene: 11. CDR3 sequence: CASSSPRLADYEQYF. For the CDR3, the DNA is TGTGCCAGCAGCTCCCCTCGACTAGCCGACTACGAGCAGTACTTC.

V usage is TRBV4-2 and J usage is TRBJ2-1; 9 bases match TRBD2. J lost 10 bases, V lost 1 base, and 8 bases had no gene match. From germline, CDR1 is LGHNA and CDR2 YNFKEQ. CDR3 length: 15 residues. CDR3: CASSQVPAGGGEQFF. For the CDR3, the DNA is TGTGCCAGCAGCCAAGTCCCAGCGGGGGGCGGGGAGCAGTTCTTC.

Turning to this clone: Other DNA sequences in the sample encode the same CDR3. The gene calls are TRBV15 and TRBJ2-1; 11 nucleotides line up with TRBD2. Germline V gene sequence: CDR1 LNHNV, CDR2 YYDKDF (reference sequence). V trimming: 11 bases; J trimming: 6 bases; junction bases outside the gene matches: 15. The CDR3 covers 16 residues. CDR3 coding DNA: TGTGCCTCGAGCTCGCCAGGACTAGCGGGCCGCAATGAGCAGTTCTTC. This encodes CASSSPGLAGRNEQFF. Using reference TRBV15 and TRBJ2-1 for the parts outside the CDR3, the full variable domain is DAMVIQNPRYQVTQFGKPVTLSCSQTLNHNVMYWYQQKSSQAPKLLFHYYDKDFNNEADTPDNFQSRRPNTSFCFLDIRSPGLGDTAMYLCASSSPGLAGRNEQFFGPGTRLTVL.

The DNA for the CDR3 is TGTGCCAGCAGTTCCGCTCGGAGTCTGGACTATGGCTACACCTTC. This gives the protein CASSSARSLDYGYTF. V and J are TRBV28 and TRBJ1-2; D is unresolved. Germline V lookup: CDR1 MDHEN, CDR2 SYDVKM. The CDR3 consists of 15 residues. Trimming stripped 4 bases from V and 3 bases from J, with 15 bases between.

This chain uses TRBV5-1 with TRBJ2-5; D perhaps matches TRBD2 (5 bases). The J call is in doubt because the DNA end fits TRBJ2-7 better. This CDR3 is built from 11 residues. CDR1 and CDR2 (germline): SGHRS, YFSETQ. In DNA form, the CDR3 reads TGCGCCAGCAGCCCGGGGTACGAGCAGTACTTC. This codes for CASSPGYEQYF.

The gene calls are TRBV7-4 and TRBJ1-5; 7 nucleotides agree with TRBD1. CDR1 SGHVT and CDR2 SQSDAQ come from the germline V gene. The CDR3 covers 16 residues. The J segment lost 5 bases and the V segment lost 4 bases, leaving 11 bases of the junction unmatched. The CDR3 nucleotides are TGTGCCAGCAGCTCCTACCGGAGGGGGCGATATCAGCCCCAGCATTTT. Translated: CASSSYRRGRYQPQHF.

V and J are TRBV30 and TRBJ2-1; D gene unclear. The V end was cut by 4 bases, the J end by 9 bases, with 10 bases between. CDR1 GTSNPN and CDR2 SVGIG come from the germline V gene (reference sequence). The CDR3 length is 11 residues. CDR3 residues: CAWNLRSEQFF. The DNA for the CDR3 is TGTGCCTGGAATTTAAGGAGTGAGCAGTTCTTC.

The chain uses TRBV29-1 and TRBJ2-2; weak D call: TRBD2 (6 bases). This CDR3 comprises 12 residues. Trimming removed 3 bases at V and 4 bases at J, with 6 bases between. Germline assignment: CDR1 SQVTM and CDR2 ANQGSEA. Here the CDR3 DNA reads TGCAGCGTTGAGCGGGGCACCGGGGAGCTGTTTTTT. This translates into CSVERGTGELFF.

The chain recombines TRBV6-5 with TRBJ1-2; 9 bases fit TRBD1. The ends lost 2 bases at V and 5 bases at J; junction bases unmatched: 3. This CDR3 comprises 14 residues. Germline V gene sequence: CDR1 MNHEY, CDR2 SVGAGI. CDR3 sequence reads: CASSYVDRGYGYTF. CDR3 bases: TGTGCCAGCAGTTACGTTGACAGGGGGTATGGCTACACCTTC.

This chain links TRBV19 with TRBJ1-6; 7 bases map to TRBD1. Looked up from germline, CDR1 is LNHDA and CDR2 is SQIVND (reference sequence). The length of the CDR3 is 14 residues. The ends lost 6 bases at V and 10 bases at J; junction bases unmatched: 9. The CDR3 DNA is TGTGCCAGTAGAACGACAGGGACGATCTCACCCCTCCACTTT. It yields the protein CASRTTGTISPLHF.

This chain links TRBV28 with TRBJ2-5, with a tentative D call TRBD1 (6 bases). V lost 4 bases and J lost 6, with 18 bases in between. Germline V lookup: CDR1 MDHEN, CDR2 SYDVKM. This CDR3 has 15 amino acids. In DNA, the CDR3 is TGTGCCAGCAGTTGGGTGCTAGAGGGGGTTAAGACCCAGTACTTC. Residues: CASSWVLEGVKTQYF.

This chain uses TRBV19 with TRBJ2-1; D may be TRBD2 (6 bases). CDR3 length: 14 amino acids. Germline V gene data show CDR1 as LNHDA and CDR2 as SQIVND (reference sequence). Trimming removed 5 bases at V and 7 bases at J, with 15 bases between. DNA for the CDR3: TGTGCCAGTAGTGCAGACCCGGGGAGGAATGAGCAGTTCTTC. Protein sequence: CASSADPGRNEQFF.

This rearrangement joins TRBV19 to TRBJ1-1, with a tentative D call TRBD1 (6 bases). V was clipped by 6 bases and J by 4 bases, with 9 bases between them. This CDR3 has 12 residues. Per the germline V gene, CDR1 is LNHDA and CDR2 is SQIVND (reference sequence). CDR3 residues: CASRTGGTEAFF. The CDR3 nucleotides are TGTGCCAGTAGGACAGGAGGCACTGAAGCTTTCTTT.

This rearrangement joins TRBV19 to TRBJ2-7; D not certain. The CDR3 contains 11 residues. Per the germline V gene, CDR1 is LNHDA and CDR2 is SQIVND (reference sequence). The V end lost 5 bases, the J end lost 4 bases, and 6 bases lay between the germline ends. CDR3 in amino acids: CASSGPYEQYF. The CDR3 DNA is TGTGCCAGTAGTGGCCCATACGAGCAGTACTTC.

The CDR3 bases are TGTGCCAGCGCCCGGACTAGCGGAGGCACAGATACGCAGTATTTT. It translates to CASARTSGGTDTQYF. The chain uses TRBV6-5 and TRBJ2-3; TRBD2 matches 10 bases. This CDR3 has 15 residues. Germline V gives CDR1 MNHEY, CDR2 SVGAGI. With 8 bases clipped from V and 1 base from J, the junction kept 6 bases outside the gene matches.

Notes on this clone: The same CDR3 can be traced to other DNA sequences in this sample. CDR3 protein: CASSSQETQYF. The CDR3 DNA sequence: TGTGCCAGCAGTTCTCAGGAGACCCAGTACTTC. This chain joins TRBV6-6 and TRBJ2-5; unclear D gene. The CDR3 runs to 11 residues. The germline V gene has CDR1 MNHNY and CDR2 SVGAGI (reference sequence). The V and J ends lost 4 bases and 5 bases respectively, with 5 bases between them.

The gene calls are TRBV19 and TRBJ1-5; 9 bases align to TRBD1. The germline V gene has CDR1 LNHDA and CDR2 SQIVND (reference sequence). Trimming removed 11 bases from V and 5 bases from J; junction bases left unmatched: 7. CDR3 length: 13 residues. The CDR3 sequence: CAGGDRVDQPQHF. The CDR3 DNA is TGTGCCGGTGGGGACAGGGTCGATCAGCCCCAGCATTTT. The entire variable domain, with the rest obtained from reference TRBV19 and TRBJ1-5, is as follows: DGGITQSPKYLFRKEGQNVTLSCEQNLNHDAMYWYRQDPGQGLRLIYYSQIVNDFQKGDIAEGYSVSREKKESFPLTVTSAQKNPTAFYLCAGGDRVDQPQHFGDGTRLSIL.

V usage is TRBV6-6 and J usage is TRBJ2-7; D is ambiguous. CDR3 length equals 14 residues. The V gene's germline CDR1 is MNHNY and CDR2 SVGAGI (reference sequence). V lost 2 bases to trimming and J lost 3 bases, with 11 bases between them. CDR3 sequence: CASSYAASGYEQYF. In DNA form, the CDR3 reads TGTGCCAGCAGTTACGCAGCGTCCGGCTACGAGCAGTACTTC.

The chain carries TRBV5-6 and TRBJ1-2; tentatively, D is TRBD1 (5 bases). Germline CDR1 and CDR2: SGHDT and YYEEEE. The CDR3 length is 14 residues. Trimming shortened V by 1 base and J by 5 bases, and 12 bases separated the two germline ends. The CDR3 DNA is TGTGCCAGCAGCTTGTTAGGGGTAATTTATGGCTACACCTTC. This gives the protein CASSLLGVIYGYTF. Looking up the rest from reference TRBV5-6 and TRBJ1-2 gives the full variable domain: DAGVTQSPTHLIKTRGQQVTLRCSPKSGHDTVSWYQQALGQGPQFIFQYYEEEERQRGNFPDRFSGHQFPNYSSELNVNALLLGDSALYLCASSLLGVIYGYTFGSGTRLTVV.

The chain carries TRBV27 and TRBJ1-1; possibly TRBD1 for D (5 bases). V lost 4 bases and J lost 4, with 13 bases in between. Per the germline V gene, CDR1 is MNHEY and CDR2 is SMNVEV (reference sequence). The CDR3 runs 14 residues. CDR3 bases: TGTGCCAGCAGTTGGGGGGGGGTGGGCACTGAAGCTTTCTTT. Translation gives CASSWGGVGTEAFF.

The chain is built from TRBV11-2 and TRBJ2-5, with 7 bases matching TRBD1. The CDR3 is made up of 16 amino acids. Germline assignment: CDR1 SGHAT and CDR2 FQNNGV. Losses at the gene ends were 5 bases for V and 0 bases for J; bases not matched to a gene: 9. The CDR3 sequence: CASSGSRQGYQETQYF. CDR3 bases: TGTGCCAGCAGCGGCTCGCGACAGGGATACCAAGAGACCCAGTACTTC.

The chain carries TRBV19 and TRBJ1-1; D possibly corresponds to TRBD1 (5 bases). Germline V gives CDR1 LNHDA, CDR2 SQIVND (reference sequence). The V end was cut by 4 bases, the J end by 11 bases, with 14 bases between. The CDR3 has 12 amino acids. CDR3 nucleotide sequence: TGTGCCAGTAGTAGGACGCAGGGCAATGCTTTCTTT. This translates into CASSRTQGNAFF.

The chain has TRBV4-1 and TRBJ1-2; tentative D call: TRBD1 (6 bases). This CDR3 has 16 residues. Germline-derived CDR1 and CDR2 are MGHRA and YSYEKL. Trimming pared 1 base from V and 3 bases from J, leaving 15 bases between. The CDR3 here is CASSQGQANKDYGYTF. For the CDR3, the DNA is TGCGCCAGCAGCCAAGGACAGGCGAATAAAGACTATGGCTACACCTTC.

The CDR3: CASSPLSLGQNYGYTF. In DNA form, the CDR3 reads TGCGCCAGCAGCCCCCTCTCCCTCGGACAGAACTATGGCTACACCTTC. J is TRBJ1-2 and V is TRBV4-1, with TRBD1 as a possible D gene (6 bases). Germline CDR1 reads MGHRA; CDR2 reads YSYEKL. The V gene lost 4 bases and the J gene lost 2 bases, with 17 bases spanning the gap. The CDR3 is 16 amino acids.

The chain employs TRBV6-5 and TRBJ1-5; 8 bases line up with TRBD1. CDR1 MNHEY and CDR2 SVGAGI come from the germline V gene. The V and J ends lost 6 bases and 6 bases, in that order; junction bases with no gene match: 7. The CDR3 length is 14 residues. The CDR3 spells CASSPRQGSQPQHF. The CDR3, as DNA: TGTGCCAGCAGCCCTAGACAGGGGAGTCAGCCCCAGCATTTT.